The following is a TCR beta chain sequence with its context. What it binds is unknown. Produced via immunoSEQ multiplex PCR; TCRdb's table is partial and in-frame only. Here the sample spans about 130,000 clones, over 85% being singletons. V was trimmed by 4 bases and J by 0 bases, leaving 7 bases between them. The CDR3 sequence is 14 residues long. The germline V gene encodes CDR1 WNHNN and CDR2 SYGVQD (reference sequence). The data were taken from a study of T cell responses to AZD1222 COVID-19 vaccine. Study outcomes and limitations: In all cases, repertoires were sampled only after the peak T cell response. Close to half of spike-specific TCRs reportedly recognize unmutated variant regions. Donors were chiefly white British, with a greater number of females, and clonal diversity was perhaps underestimated.

The sequences come from peripheral blood, collected on day 0 of AZD1222 vaccination. The chain combines TRBV10-1 with TRBJ1-5, with D uncertain. The source is an adult in good health. Here the CDR3 DNA reads TGCGCCAGCAGTGCTATTTATAGCAATCAGCCCCAGCATTTT. Protein: CASSAIYSNQPQHF.